Sequencing of this T cell receptor (beta chain) was carried out in a study of blood T cells in healthy people across ages (dated by TCRdb to the mid-2010s). Regarding the complete study: In model experiments, roughly one uniquely barcoded TCR beta cDNA molecule per two T cells was captured by template switching. To track age-related changes in TCR beta repertoire diversity, the study relied on deep sequencing normalized with unique cDNA molecular identifiers. Donors were grouped into four age groups: young (average roughly 15 years), middle-aged (39), aged (around 60) and long-lived (about 90). To avoid experimental bias, donors of different ages were distributed randomly across sequencing lanes. Two additional independent replicas of 1 million unique cDNA reads from the same blood draw were analyzed for two donors (one aged 18 to 29 and one aged 80 or older).

Points on this clonotype: The antigen it recognizes is unknown. No base-level quality is on record; no much larger clone is a single base apart.

There are 16 amino acids in the CDR3, from cysteine to phenylalanine inclusive. Only CDR3 DNA remains: 48 bases, in frame from the first base. CDR1 MDHEN and CDR2 SYDVKM are derived from the germline V gene. Trimming removed 4 bases from V and 3 bases from J; the gene matches leave 12 bases unexplained. What the authors observed across the whole study: Total diversity estimates from one million sequenced T cells were considered lower bounds and underestimates. Because profiling used bulk unsorted PBMCs, naive and antigen-experienced compartments could not be compared conclusively. The percentage of naive T cells measured by flow cytometry correlated strongly with observed TCR beta diversity. As age increased, observed TCR beta diversity per million T cells dropped in a roughly linear way, and a significant reduction was already evident by age 40. Donor CMV infection status was unknown, potentially confounding age-related changes in expanded clonotypes. Compared with the aged group, the long-lived group had more naive CD4+ T cells, fewer expanded clones and increased TCR diversity, a pattern suggesting age selection.

The donors were about 40 Caucasian individuals from Russia, aged roughly 6 to 100 years, who were systemically healthy. Around 10 milliliters of peripheral blood were collected from each donor into EDTA-treated Vacutainer tubes. PBMCs were isolated by Ficoll-Paque density-gradient centrifugation, with at least 6.5 million obtained per sample. Trizol reagent was used to extract total RNA from the PBMCs, yielding at least 6 micrograms per sample. The percentages of naive CD45RAhigh/CD27high T cells were determined by flow cytometry on a PBMC aliquot from every donor. Preparation of the library involved 5' RACE. For sequencing, an Illumina HiSeq 2500 was employed. A second PCR of about 7 to 12 cycles was run with a J-beta primer mix and a sample-barcoded 5' primer. Each TCR beta cDNA molecule received a unique molecular identifier from a template-switch 5' adaptor carrying 12 random nucleotides. Each sample yielded at least 2.5 million CDR3-containing paired-end reads. First-strand cDNA was synthesized from all RNA with the Mint cDNA synthesis kit, primed by a TRBC-specific oligonucleotide. After uracil-DNA glycosylase treatment, a first 18-cycle PCR used universal primers M1SS and BC2_uni_R on all cDNA. Per the authors' processing: Normalization of each sample was performed by random selection of 1 million high-quality reads, each carrying a distinct molecular identifier. Instead of being binned into consensus sequences, reads that shared molecular identifiers were thrown out. CDR3 identification, clonotype clustering and error correction used MiTCR with a Q25 quality threshold and the strictest error-elimination algorithm. A nonparametric unseen species model with Euler transformation was used to estimate a lower bound on total TCR beta diversity. TCRdb reworked the public reads: Q25 trimming with fastp, MiXCR clone assembly, productive beta chains retained. Rows with a matching CDR3 protein are joined into one entry that keeps the most common DNA and genes. TCRdb's processing, not the authors', yielded these V and J calls. A total of about 620,000 distinct CDR3 sequences appear in this sample, approximately 52% of them only once. About 13% of the sample is held by the ten biggest clonotypes.

The V gene is TRBV28 and the J gene is TRBJ2-7, with 7 middle bases fitting TRBD1. The sequenced sample consisted of blood. The sequence derives from an elderly woman in good health. The CDR3 region reads CASSYPRDSTFYEQYF. Read as DNA, the sequence is TGTGCCAGCAGTTACCCCCGGGACAGCACCTTCTACGAGCAGTACTTC. With the portions outside the CDR3 filled from the reference TRBV28 and TRBJ2-7 genes, the complete variable region becomes DVKVTQSSRYLVKRTGEKVFLECVQDMDHENMFWYRQDPGLGLRLIYFSYDVKMKEKGDIPEGYSVSREKKERFSLILESASTNQTSMYLCASSYPRDSTFYEQYFGPGTRLTVT.